A selection of T cell receptor beta chains follows, all from one sample in a study of PD-L1 blockade in urothelial cancer. Sequencing was performed with immunoSEQ multiplex PCR; in TCRdb, only in-frame clones are kept and a portion is missing. The table records around 19,000 clones, approximately 83% of them present only once. Sequenced here: PBMCs, sampled around atezolizumab (anti-PD-L1) treatment. The receptors were sampled from a man aged 45 to 65 with urothelial cancer. CDR3s include the opening cysteine and the closing phenylalanine or tryptophan. D genes are given only for firm matches. Clone sizes are given selectively: once, few, many, or a class where the clone is expanded.

V gene,J gene,D gene,clone size,CDR3 protein,CDR3 DNA
TRBV18,TRBJ1-1,.,.,CASSQESTEAFF,TGTGCCAGCTCACAAGAGAGCACTGAAGCTTTCTTT
TRBV5-6,TRBJ1-2,.,.,CASSAPRSAFYGYTF,TGTGCCAGCAGCGCACCACGCAGCGCTTTCTATGGCTACACCTTC
TRBV5-6,TRBJ2-3,.,.,CASRRTVQGDTQYF,TGTGCCAGCAGAAGGACAGTTCAGGGCGATACGCAGTATTTT
TRBV10-3,TRBJ1-1,.,.,CAISGGGGTEAFF,TGTGCCATCAGTGGGGGAGGGGGAACTGAAGCTTTCTTT
TRBV6-4,TRBJ2-4,.,.,CASSDSRQGGNIQYF,TGTGCCAGCAGTGACTCGCGGCAGGGTGGAAACATTCAGTACTTC
TRBV6-1,TRBJ1-5,.,.,CASSVGGQPQHF,TGTGCCAGCAGTGTGGGGGGACAGCCCCAGCATTTT
TRBV12-5,TRBJ2-5,.,.,CASGLGGVRQETQYF,TGTGCTAGTGGTTTGGGCGGGGTAAGGCAAGAGACCCAGTACTTC
TRBV7-9,TRBJ2-2,TRBD2,once,CASSSPGLAGDTGELFF,TGTGCCAGCAGTTCACCCGGACTAGCGGGAGATACCGGGGAGCTGTTTTTT
TRBV4-2,TRBJ2-5,.,.,CASSHLWEGGSQETQYF,TGTGCCAGCAGCCATCTGTGGGAGGGGGGGTCCCAGGAGACCCAGTACTTC
TRBV2,TRBJ2-7,TRBD2,.,CASSEESGGGEQYF,TGTGCCAGCAGTGAGGAGTCGGGAGGGGGGGAGCAGTACTTC
TRBV7-2,TRBJ1-6,TRBD1,few,CASSLGDRFNSPLHF,TGTGCCAGCAGCTTAGGGGACAGGTTTAATTCACCCCTCCACTTT
TRBV5-1,TRBJ2-1,.,.,CASTRGSGNNEQFF,TGCGCCAGCACCCGGGGAAGCGGAAACAATGAGCAGTTCTTC
TRBV10-2,TRBJ1-5,.,.,CASRAGTSNQPQHF,TGCGCCAGCAGGGCCGGGACAAGCAATCAGCCCCAGCATTTT
TRBV27,TRBJ2-7,TRBD1,.,CASSAGTGIVGQYF,TGTGCCAGCAGTGCCGGGACAGGCATAGTTGGGCAGTACTTC
TRBV9,TRBJ1-2,.,few,CASSVAPEQGSNYGYTF,TGTGCCAGCAGCGTAGCCCCCGAACAGGGCAGTAACTATGGCTACACCTTC